Each of the 26 T cell receptor beta chains below was sequenced from the same sample in a study of shared clonotypes between healthy human individuals. Profiled with immunoSEQ multiplex PCR; TCRdb holds only in-frame clones, not every one. The table lists 640,000 or so clones, about two thirds of them singletons. The sample comprised memory CD4+ T cells sorted from blood. Subset indicated: CD45RA-negative fraction. The receptors were gathered from a woman in her 30s in good health.

This rearrangement joins TRBV30 to TRBJ2-7; 12 bases line up with TRBD2. Germline V lookup: CDR1 GTSNPN, CDR2 SVGIG (reference sequence). The CDR3 is made up of 16 amino acids. Germline trimming cut 1 base from V and 2 bases from J; bases unmatched to any gene: 6. CDR3 nucleotide sequence: TGTGCCTGGAGTGGACTAGCGGGAGAAAAGACCTACGAGCAGTACTTC. It specifies CAWSGLAGEKTYEQYF.

A few counts support this clone. The V and J genes are TRBV2 and TRBJ1-3; 8 bases map to TRBD1. In germline, CDR1 is SNHLY, CDR2 FYNNEI. The CDR3 is 17 residues long. The ends lost 6 bases at V and 0 bases at J; junction bases unmatched: 10. In DNA form, the CDR3 reads TGTGCCAGCAGGAAAGATGGACAGGGACTCTCTGGAAACACCATATATTTT. Its translation is CASRKDGQGLSGNTIYF.

This clone was counted a few times. The CDR3 sequence: CASSGEQFYNEQFF. The CDR3 coding sequence is TGTGCCAGTAGCGGAGAGCAGTTTTACAATGAGCAGTTCTTC. The chain employs TRBV19 and TRBJ2-1; D gene unclear. V lost 6 bases and J 4 bases, leaving 13 bases between the germline ends. The length of the CDR3 is 14 residues. CDR1 and CDR2 (germline): LNHDA, SQIVND (reference sequence).

The chain links TRBV10-3 to TRBJ2-7; D may correspond to TRBD1 or TRBD2 (5 bases each). In germline, CDR1 is ENHRY, CDR2 SYGVKD. V dropped 6 bases and J dropped 3 bases, with 15 bases sitting between them. The CDR3 is 14 residues long. The CDR3 DNA sequence: TGTGCCATCAGGTCCGGGACGCGGGTCTACGAGCAGTACTTC. It specifies CAIRSGTRVYEQYF.

The chain uses TRBV7-9 and TRBJ2-5; TRBD2 agrees at 7 bases. The CDR3 sequence is 15 residues long. The germline V gene has CDR1 SEHNR and CDR2 FQNEAQ (reference sequence). V gave up 1 base and J gave up 2 bases; unmatched junction bases: 4. The CDR3 is CASSLGLAEQETQYF. CDR3 in DNA: TGTGCCAGCAGCTTAGGACTAGCCGAACAAGAGACCCAGTACTTC.

The genes are TRBV14 and TRBJ2-1; tentative D call: TRBD2 (5 bases). CDR1 and CDR2 (germline): SGHDN, FVKESK. The CDR3 is 15 residues long. Trimming cost V 6 bases and J 0 bases, with 12 bases left between them. The CDR3 protein is CASRRSGSSYNEQFF. In DNA form, the CDR3 reads TGTGCCAGCAGGAGAAGCGGAAGCTCCTACAATGAGCAGTTCTTC.

A note on this clone: At the DNA level, this CDR3 is encoded by other sequences in the same sample as well. The rearrangement joins TRBV30 to TRBJ1-4; D might be TRBD1 (5 bases). Trimming shortened V by 0 bases and J by 8 bases, and 13 bases separated the two germline ends. CDR3 size: 14 residues. In germline, CDR1 is GTSNPN, CDR2 SVGIG (reference sequence). CDR3 protein: CAWSVVGAGEKLFF. In nucleotides, the CDR3 is TGTGCCTGGAGTGTGGTTGGGGCAGGGGAAAAACTGTTTTTT. Full variable domain (remainder filled in from reference TRBV30 and TRBJ1-4): SQTIHQWPATLVQPVGSPLSLECTVEGTSNPNLYWYRQAAGRGLQLLFYSVGIGQISSEVPQNLSASRPQDRQFILSSKKLLLSDSGFYLCAWSVVGAGEKLFFGSGTQLSVL.

The chain combines TRBV7-8 with TRBJ2-3; the match to TRBD2 covers 10 bases. The CDR3 contains 19 residues. The germline V gene has CDR1 SGHVS and CDR2 FQNEAQ. J gave up 1 base and V 5 bases, and 15 bases lay outside the gene matches. CDR3 coding DNA: TGTGCCAGCAGCAGTTCTAGCGGGGGTTCAGGGAGACGCACAGATACGCAGTATTTT. Translation gives CASSSSSGGSGRRTDTQYF.

The chain recombines TRBV7-7 with TRBJ2-2; 7 bases are a match to TRBD2. Looked up from germline, CDR1 is SSHAT and CDR2 is FNYEAQ (reference sequence). The J segment lost 2 bases and the V segment lost 1 base, leaving 1 base of the junction unmatched. The CDR3 sequence is 15 residues long. The chain's CDR3 is CASSLGLANTGELFF. The CDR3 DNA is TGTGCCAGCAGCTTAGGACTAGCTAACACCGGGGAGCTGTTTTTT.

This rearrangement joins TRBV4-2 to TRBJ2-5, with 11 bases fitting TRBD2. After removal of 1 base from V and 6 bases from J, the junction contained 7 bases not matched to a gene. The CDR3 spans 16 residues. The germline V gene has CDR1 LGHNA and CDR2 YNFKEQ. The CDR3 protein is CASSQVLAGGEKTQYF. The CDR3 nucleotides are TGTGCCAGCAGCCAAGTGCTAGCGGGAGGCGAGAAGACCCAGTACTTC.

This clone occurred a few times. This may arise from a read error, as a much more abundant clone is one base away. The CDR3 coding sequence is TGTGCCAGCACCGGGAGCAATCAGCCCCAGCATTTT. Translation gives CASTGSNQPQHF. J is TRBJ1-5 and V is TRBV6-6, with no clear D. The CDR3 covers 12 residues. The V end lost 7 bases, the J end lost 1 base, and 5 bases lay between the germline ends. From germline, CDR1 is MNHNY and CDR2 SVGAGI (reference sequence).

The V gene is TRBV11-1, the J gene TRBJ1-1, with no clear D. The CDR3 consists of 13 residues. The V gene's germline CDR1 is SGHAT and CDR2 FQDESV (reference sequence). Trimming removed 1 base at V and 4 bases at J, with 7 bases between. The CDR3 DNA reads as TGTGCCAGCAGCTTAGACGTGCTCACTGAAGCTTTCTTT. It encodes CASSLDVLTEAFF.

J is TRBJ2-6 and V is TRBV5-1; D may match TRBD1 or TRBD2 (5 bases each). Germline V gene sequence: CDR1 SGHRS, CDR2 YFSETQ. The germline V and J ends were trimmed by 1 base and 2 bases, with 16 bases remaining between them. The CDR3 contains 18 residues. CDR3 coding DNA: TGCGCCAGCAGCTTGTGGGGCAGGGAGATGCCTGGGGCCAACGTCCTGACTTTC. Translating gives CASSLWGREMPGANVLTF.

The chain is built from TRBV19 and TRBJ2-3; D perhaps matches TRBD2 (5 bases). The CDR3 sequence is 15 residues long. V dropped 6 bases and J dropped 0 bases, with 13 bases sitting between them. Per germline, CDR1 LNHDA and CDR2 SQIVND (reference sequence). The CDR3 here is CASSLGAVSTDTQYF. The CDR3 DNA follows: TGTGCCAGTAGCCTGGGAGCGGTTAGCACAGATACGCAGTATTTT.

The J gene is TRBJ2-1, the V gene TRBV6-1; D is ambiguous. Germline V lookup: CDR1 MNHNS, CDR2 SASEGT. The CDR3 runs 14 residues. V lost 8 bases and J 6 bases, leaving 17 bases between the germline ends. CDR3 nucleotides: TGTGCCAGCGTCTGGGCGGTGGAGAGCAATGAGCAGTTCTTC. Protein sequence: CASVWAVESNEQFF.

This chain uses TRBV5-6 with TRBJ2-4; weak D call: TRBD1 (6 bases). The CDR3 is 14 amino acids. Trimming pared 4 bases from V and 2 bases from J, leaving 10 bases between. The germline CDR1 and CDR2 sequences are SGHDT and YYEEEE. In DNA, the CDR3 is TGTGCCAGCAGCCAACAGGGATCCAAAAACATTCAGTACTTC. This gives the protein CASSQQGSKNIQYF.

CDR3 amino acids: CASSLGTAGETQYF. The DNA for the CDR3 is TGCGCCAGCAGCCTGGGGACTGCTGGGGAGACCCAGTACTTC. The V and J genes are TRBV5-1 and TRBJ2-5; D might be TRBD2 (6 bases). CDR1 SGHRS and CDR2 YFSETQ come from the germline V gene. The V and J ends lost 4 bases and 5 bases respectively, with 15 bases between them. The CDR3 runs 14 residues.

The CDR3 loop is CASSLVSGLAGYEQYF. CDR3 DNA: TGTGCCAGCAGCTTAGTGTCGGGACTAGCGGGATACGAGCAGTACTTC. The chain uses TRBV7-2 and TRBJ2-7, with 13 bases fitting TRBD2. Looked up from germline, CDR1 is SGHTA and CDR2 is FQGNSA. The CDR3 runs to 16 residues. Trimming removed 1 base from V and 4 bases from J; junction bases left unmatched: 4.

The chain recombines TRBV6-9 with TRBJ2-7, with TRBD2 identical over 8 bases. V was clipped by 8 bases and J by 3 bases; unmatched bases: 6. This CDR3 spans 13 amino acids. In germline, CDR1 is MNHGY, CDR2 SVAAGI. CDR3 region: CASRAGALYEQYF. The CDR3 DNA follows: TGTGCCAGCCGAGCGGGGGCCCTCTACGAGCAGTACTTC.

V and J are TRBV6-6 and TRBJ2-1, with 7 bases aligning to TRBD1. Trimming cost V 7 bases and J 6 bases; bases outside gene matches: 9. Germline V gives CDR1 MNHNY, CDR2 SVGAGI (reference sequence). This CDR3 spans 14 amino acids. The CDR3 region has the DNA TGTGCCAGCACTGTAGGACAGGTTGCCAATGAGCAGTTCTTC. Protein sequence: CASTVGQVANEQFF.

This clone was seen a single time. The chain links TRBV6-1 to TRBJ1-1, with D maybe TRBD1 (6 bases). Germline V gene lookup returns CDR1 MNHNS and CDR2 SASEGT. The CDR3 runs 17 residues. The V and J ends lost 1 base and 1 base respectively, with 16 bases between them. The CDR3 loop reads CASSEGEDRPWNTEAFF. Here the CDR3 DNA reads TGTGCCAGCAGTGAAGGGGAAGACAGGCCCTGGAACACTGAAGCTTTCTTT.

This clone has more than one count but fewer than ten. This chain links TRBV5-1 with TRBJ2-6; D unclear. The CDR3 covers 15 residues. Germline V gives CDR1 SGHRS, CDR2 YFSETQ. Trimming removed 0 bases at V and 2 bases at J, with 6 bases between. CDR3 coding DNA: TGCGCCAGCAGCTTGGTAGGAACTGGGGCCAACGTCCTGACTTTC. It translates to CASSLVGTGANVLTF.

The chain is built from TRBV27 and TRBJ2-7, with D possibly being TRBD2 (5 bases). The V and J ends lost 3 bases and 3 bases respectively, with 12 bases between them. The CDR3 runs 14 residues. Germline loops: CDR1 MNHEY, CDR2 SMNVEV (reference sequence). This CDR3 is CASSLSAGLYEQYF. CDR3 bases: TGTGCCAGCAGTTTGTCGGCAGGACTCTACGAGCAGTACTTC.

The chain employs TRBV28 and TRBJ2-6, with unresolved D. V lost 7 bases, J lost 0 bases, and 16 bases lay in between. Germline V lookup: CDR1 MDHEN, CDR2 SYDVKM. This CDR3 comprises 17 residues. CDR3 coding DNA: TGTGCCAGCAACTACGGAAGGTGGGTCTCTGGGGCCAACGTCCTGACTTTC. It encodes CASNYGRWVSGANVLTF.

The chain combines TRBV7-2 with TRBJ2-7; D remains ambiguous. CDR3 size: 13 residues. Trimming took 5 bases from V and 4 from J, leaving 12 bases between them. Germline V CDR1 and CDR2: SGHTA, FQGNSA. For the CDR3, the DNA is TGTGCCAGCAGCCCCCCCAGTTCATACGAGCAGTACTTC. Amino acids: CASSPPSSYEQYF. The variable domain in full, completed from reference TRBV7-2 and TRBJ2-7, reads GAGVSQSPSNKVTEKGKDVELRCDPISGHTALYWYRQSLGQGLEFLIYFQGNSAPDKSGLPSDRFSAERTGGSVSTLTIQRTQQEDSAVYLCASSPPSSYEQYFGPGTRLTVT.

The sample holds one count of this clone. V and J are TRBV6-5 and TRBJ2-7; TRBD2 matches 9 bases. This CDR3 spans 16 amino acids. CDR1 is MNHEY and CDR2 is SVGAGI in the germline V gene. The J segment lost 0 bases and the V segment lost 3 bases, leaving 6 bases of the junction unmatched. CDR3 sequence reads: CASSYHLAGSSYEQYF. The CDR3 nucleotides are TGTGCCAGCAGTTATCACCTAGCGGGAAGCTCCTACGAGCAGTACTTC.